The T cell receptor beta chain under discussion was sequenced for a study of glioma-infiltrating T cells. The iRepertoire nested amplicon-rescue multiplex PCR amplified TCR alpha and beta CDR3s from RNA. Each CDR3 protein gets one entry after TCRdb re-called the multiplex PCR reads with MiXCR. This table has about 190,000 distinct CDR3 sequences, 32% appearing once. This clonotype was detected many times. The CDR3 totals 14 residues. After removal of 3 bases from V and 3 bases from J, the junction contained 1 base not matched to a gene. The germline CDR1 and CDR2 sequences are LNHDA and SQIVND (reference sequence).

This TCR came from a human donor with low-grade glioma or glioblastoma, undergoing nonglioma brain surgery, or in good health (not recorded which). This chain links TRBV19 with TRBJ2-1; the match to TRBD2 covers 8 bases. Sequencing was carried out using glioma tissue, nonneoplastic brain tissue, or PBMCs (not recorded which). CDR3 amino acids: CASSIGTSYNEQFF. CDR3 nucleotide sequence: TGTGCCAGTAGTATCGGGACTAGCTACAATGAGCAGTTCTTC. The full variable domain, completed using reference TRBV19 and TRBJ2-1, is DGGITQSPKYLFRKEGQNVTLSCEQNLNHDAMYWYRQDPGQGLRLIYYSQIVNDFQKGDIAEGYSVSREKKESFPLTVTSAQKNPTAFYLCASSIGTSYNEQFFGPGTRLTVL.